The present TCR beta chain was sequenced within a study of response to subunit inactivated influenza vaccine. In the case of this clonotype: At one boundary the junction diverges from the germline segment, which might be a read error.

TCRdb reprocessed the RT-PCR reads with MiXCR, giving one entry per CDR3 protein. The sample includes roughly 190,000 distinct CDR3 sequences, roughly an eighth of them seen just once. The V gene's germline CDR1 is GTSNPN and CDR2 SVGIG (reference sequence). The CDR3 is 12 amino acids. The material was CD8+ T cells sorted from PBMCs, obtained roughly 5 days after vaccination. This TCR derives from a man aged 50 or older who received an inactivated influenza vaccine. The V and J genes are TRBV30 and TRBJ2-7; D not resolved. Here the CDR3 reads CAWSDMSGQNHF. CDR3 DNA sequence: TGTGCCTGGAGTGACATGAGTGGGCAGAATCACTTC. The full variable domain, in which reference TRBV30 and TRBJ2-7 provide the parts outside the CDR3, is SQTIHQWPATLVQPVGSPLSLECTVEGTSNPNLYWYRQAAGRGLQLLFYSVGIGQISSEVPQNLSASRPQDRQFILSSKKLLLSDSGFYLCAWSDMSGQNHFGPGTRLTVT.